This TCR beta chain was captured by sequencing in a study of blood T cell repertoires in COVID-19. Study as a whole: Samples of COVID-19 (acute and convalescent) were obtained from the United States, Italy and Spain. In each case, the material was cDNA or gDNA derived from T cells, B-cell-depleted T cells, or PBMCs.

Between the trimmed V and J ends, which lost 4 bases and 12 bases, there was a span of 13 bases. The CDR3 totals 13 residues. CDR1 is LGHDT, CDR2 YNNKEL, per germline (reference sequence). Those enrolled in Seattle joined during active infection and were followed longitudinally afterward. Repertoires were generated with immunoSEQ multiplex PCR, while TCRdb's copy carries only in-frame clones and drops some. The table shows 450,000 or so clones, with 80% to 90% occurring only once. The TCR comes from a man between 18 and 35 years old with COVID-19, enrolled during active disease. Specimen: peripheral blood. The chain has TRBV3-1 (or the pseudogene TRBV3-2) and TRBJ2-6, with D tentatively TRBD1 (6 bases). CDR3: CASSRTTGTVLTF. The CDR3 region has the DNA TGTGCCAGCAGCCGTACGACAGGAACCGTCCTGACTTTC.